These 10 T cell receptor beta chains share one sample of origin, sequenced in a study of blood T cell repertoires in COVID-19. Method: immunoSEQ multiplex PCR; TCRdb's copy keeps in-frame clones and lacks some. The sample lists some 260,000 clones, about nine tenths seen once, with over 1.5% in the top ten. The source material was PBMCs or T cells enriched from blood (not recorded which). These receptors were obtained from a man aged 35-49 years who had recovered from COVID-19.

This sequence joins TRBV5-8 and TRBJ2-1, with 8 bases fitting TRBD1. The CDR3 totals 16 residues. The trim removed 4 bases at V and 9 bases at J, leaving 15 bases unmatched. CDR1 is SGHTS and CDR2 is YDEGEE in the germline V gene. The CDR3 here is CASSPADRAPFVEQFF. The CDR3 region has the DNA TGTGCCAGCAGCCCGGCGGACAGGGCCCCATTCGTTGAGCAGTTCTTC.

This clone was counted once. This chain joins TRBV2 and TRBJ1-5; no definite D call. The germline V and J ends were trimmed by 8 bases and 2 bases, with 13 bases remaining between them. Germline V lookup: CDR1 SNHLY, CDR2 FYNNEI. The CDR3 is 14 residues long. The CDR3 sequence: CASEGGQRNQPQHF. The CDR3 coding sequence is TGTGCCAGCGAGGGTGGCCAGCGCAATCAGCCCCAGCATTTT. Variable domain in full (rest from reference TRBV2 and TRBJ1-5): EPEVTQTPSHQVTQMGQEVILRCVPISNHLYFYWYRQILGQKVEFLVSFYNNEISEKSEIFDDQFSVERPDGSNFTLKIRSTKLEDSAMYFCASEGGQRNQPQHFGDGTRLSIL.

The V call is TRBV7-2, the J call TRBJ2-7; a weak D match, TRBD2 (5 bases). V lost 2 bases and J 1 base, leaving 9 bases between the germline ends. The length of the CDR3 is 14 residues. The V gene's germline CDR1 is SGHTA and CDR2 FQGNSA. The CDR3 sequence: CASSLMPGSYEQYF. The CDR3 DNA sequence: TGTGCCAGCAGCTTAATGCCGGGATCCTACGAGCAGTACTTC.

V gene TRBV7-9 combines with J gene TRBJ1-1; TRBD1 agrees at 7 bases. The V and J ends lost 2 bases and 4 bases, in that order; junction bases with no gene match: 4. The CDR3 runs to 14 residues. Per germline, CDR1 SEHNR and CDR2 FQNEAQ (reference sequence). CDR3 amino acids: CASSLQGESTEAFF. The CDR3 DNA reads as TGTGCCAGCAGCTTACAGGGGGAGAGCACTGAAGCTTTCTTT.

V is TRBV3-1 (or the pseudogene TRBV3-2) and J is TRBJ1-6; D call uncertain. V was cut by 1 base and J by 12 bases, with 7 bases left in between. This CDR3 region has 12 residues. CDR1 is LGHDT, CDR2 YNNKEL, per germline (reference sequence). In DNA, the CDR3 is TGTGCCAGCAGCCAAGCCGAGCTACCCCTCCACTTT. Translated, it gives CASSQAELPLHF.

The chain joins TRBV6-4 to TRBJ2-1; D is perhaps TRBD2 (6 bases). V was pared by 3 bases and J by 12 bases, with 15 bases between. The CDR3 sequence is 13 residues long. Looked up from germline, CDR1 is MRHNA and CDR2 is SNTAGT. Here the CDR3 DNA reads TGTGCCAGCAGTGAGGGGACTGATGGCAGGCAGTTCTTC. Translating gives CASSEGTDGRQFF.

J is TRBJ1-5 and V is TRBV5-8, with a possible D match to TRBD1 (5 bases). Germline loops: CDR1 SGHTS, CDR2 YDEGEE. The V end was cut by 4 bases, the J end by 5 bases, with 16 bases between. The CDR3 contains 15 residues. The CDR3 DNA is TGTGCCAGCAGCCCGATGGGGGGGACCCATCAGCCCCAGCATTTT. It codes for CASSPMGGTHQPQHF.

The CDR3 DNA follows: TGTGCCAACAACCCCAAACAGGGGGACACTGAAGCTTTCTTT. It encodes CANNPKQGDTEAFF. The chain combines TRBV2 with TRBJ1-1; 8 bases are shared with TRBD1. V was clipped by 10 bases and J by 3 bases; unmatched bases: 10. This CDR3 region has 14 residues. Germline-derived CDR1 and CDR2 are SNHLY and FYNNEI.

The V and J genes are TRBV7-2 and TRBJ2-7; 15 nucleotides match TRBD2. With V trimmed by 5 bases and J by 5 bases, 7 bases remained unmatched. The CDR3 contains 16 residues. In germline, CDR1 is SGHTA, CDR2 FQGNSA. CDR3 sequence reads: CASSTRTSGRAHEQYF. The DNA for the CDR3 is TGTGCCAGCAGCACTAGGACTAGCGGGAGGGCCCACGAGCAGTACTTC.

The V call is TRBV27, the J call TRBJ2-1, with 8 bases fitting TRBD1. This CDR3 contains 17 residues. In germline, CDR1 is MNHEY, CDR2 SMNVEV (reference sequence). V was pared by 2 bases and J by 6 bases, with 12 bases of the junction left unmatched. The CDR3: CASSLRGTGLGLNEQFF. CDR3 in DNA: TGTGCCAGCAGTTTACGGGGGACAGGTTTAGGCCTCAATGAGCAGTTCTTC.